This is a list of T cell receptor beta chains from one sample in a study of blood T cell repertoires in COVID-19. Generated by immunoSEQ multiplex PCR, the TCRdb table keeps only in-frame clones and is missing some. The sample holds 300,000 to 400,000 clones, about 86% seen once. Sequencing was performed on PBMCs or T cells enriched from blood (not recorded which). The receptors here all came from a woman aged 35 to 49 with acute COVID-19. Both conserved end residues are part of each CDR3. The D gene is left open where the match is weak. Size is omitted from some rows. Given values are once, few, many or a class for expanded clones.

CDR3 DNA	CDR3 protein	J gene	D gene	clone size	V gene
TGTGCTAGTGGGAGGCTGGACAGGACGAATGAGCAGTTCTTC	CASGRLDRTNEQFF	TRBJ2-1	TRBD1	-	TRBV12-5
TGCGCCAGCAGCTTGGAACCGGGAGGGCCTTACAATGAGCAGTTCTTC	CASSLEPGGPYNEQFF	TRBJ2-1	TRBD2	-	TRBV5-1
TGTGCCAGCAGCCACCCCGTTGACAGGGTAGACAATGAGCAGTTCTTC	CASSHPVDRVDNEQFF	TRBJ2-1	TRBD1	-	TRBV7-9
TGTGCCAGCAGTTTAGACAGCCTTGATACGCAGTATTTT	CASSLDSLDTQYF	TRBJ2-3	-	once	TRBV12-3/TRBV12-4
TGTGCCACCAAACCAGGGACAGAGACCTACGAGCAGTACTTC	CATKPGTETYEQYF	TRBJ2-7	TRBD1	-	TRBV24-1
TGCGCCAGCAGCAACTCTTTCACCGGGGAGCTGTTTTTT	CASSNSFTGELFF	TRBJ2-2	-	-	TRBV5-1
TGTGCCAGCAGTAGACTAGCGGGGGCCTACAATGAGCAGTTCTTC	CASSRLAGAYNEQFF	TRBJ2-1	TRBD2	once	TRBV6-6
TGTGCCAGCAGTTTATCCAGGTTCCACGAGCAGTACTTC	CASSLSRFHEQYF	TRBJ2-7	-	-	TRBV12-3/TRBV12-4
TGTGCCAGCAGTTTAGTAGCGGTGGGCACAGATACGCAGTATTTT	CASSLVAVGTDTQYF	TRBJ2-3	-	-	TRBV28
TGTGCCAGCTCACCACGCAGGGGGCTGATTCTGGATTCACCCCTCCACTTT	CASSPRRGLILDSPLHF	TRBJ1-6	TRBD1	-	TRBV18
TGTGCCAGCGGCGAGCGAGACACCATATATTTT	CASGERDTIYF	TRBJ1-3	-	-	TRBV7-2
TGTGCCAGCAGTTTCTGGGACAGCTACGAGCAGTACTTC	CASSFWDSYEQYF	TRBJ2-7	TRBD1	-	TRBV28
TGTGCCAGCAGTGACACAGGGTTCCGGAACACCATATATTTT	CASSDTGFRNTIYF	TRBJ1-3	-	-	TRBV6-1
TGTGCCAGCAGCCAAGCGGGACAGGGGGTGTACGAGCAGTACTTC	CASSQAGQGVYEQYF	TRBJ2-7	TRBD1	-	TRBV4-2
TGTGCCAGCAGCTTAGGCCCCCAGTCATCCTACGAGCAGTACTTC	CASSLGPQSSYEQYF	TRBJ2-7	-	-	TRBV13
TGTGCCAGCAGCTCTGGGGGACTAGCGGCCACAGATACGCAGTATTTT	CASSSGGLAATDTQYF	TRBJ2-3	TRBD2	-	TRBV5-5
TGTGCCAGCAGGAACAGGGTTTCGGGCACTGAAGCTTTCTTT	CASRNRVSGTEAFF	TRBJ1-1	-	-	TRBV21-1
TGTGCCAGCAGCTTAGAAGGCAGGCGCACTGAAGCTTTCTTT	CASSLEGRRTEAFF	TRBJ1-1	-	-	TRBV7-2
TGTGCCAGCAGTGAACTAGCGGGAGAGGGTTCAGAGACCCAGTACTTC	CASSELAGEGSETQYF	TRBJ2-5	TRBD2	-	TRBV6-1
TGTGCCAGCAGATTAACAGGAGGGGGCGCGGAGACCCAGTACTTC	CASRLTGGGAETQYF	TRBJ2-5	-	-	TRBV7-9
TGTGCCAGCAGCTTGTACCAGGGAAGCTCCTATAATTCACCCCTCCACTTT	CASSLYQGSSYNSPLHF	TRBJ1-6	-	-	TRBV5-4
TGCGCCAGCAGCTTCTTACAGGGAACCACTGAAGCTTTCTTT	CASSFLQGTTEAFF	TRBJ1-1	-	-	TRBV5-1
TGCAGTGCTAGTCGCGGGAACTCCTACAATGAGCAGTTCTTC	CSASRGNSYNEQFF	TRBJ2-1	-	-	TRBV20-1
TGTGCCAGCAGGGCGGACTACAATGAGCAGTTCTTC	CASRADYNEQFF	TRBJ2-1	-	-	TRBV11-1
TGCGCCAGCAGCCTCGGACAGGGTGGCGGCTACACCTTC	CASSLGQGGGYTF	TRBJ1-2	TRBD1	-	TRBV5-1
TGTGCCAGCAGCCAAACTGATGAAGCTTTCTTT	CASSQTDEAFF	TRBJ1-1	-	-	TRBV3-1/TRBV3-2
TGTGCCAGCAGAAACGACAGGGGAGCGACCGGGGAGCTGTTTTTT	CASRNDRGATGELFF	TRBJ2-2	TRBD1	-	TRBV6-5
TGTGCCAGCAGCCAGGGGAGAGATTCACCCCTCCACTTT	CASSQGRDSPLHF	TRBJ1-6	-	-	TRBV5-6
TGTGCCAGCAGCCAAGTTCGTCAGGGTAGGGGCGAGACCCAGTACTTC	CASSQVRQGRGETQYF	TRBJ2-5	-	-	TRBV3-1/TRBV3-2
TGCGCCAGCAGCCAGAGAGAAAAAACCGAGCAGTTCTTC	CASSQREKTEQFF	TRBJ2-1	-	-	TRBV4-1
TGCGCCAGCAGCCAAGATAATAGGGTCCCGGGGGTTTATGGCTACACCTTC	CASSQDNRVPGVYGYTF	TRBJ1-2	-	-	TRBV4-3
TGCGCCAGCAGCTTGGTGGCGGGGAGCTACGAGCAGTACTTC	CASSLVAGSYEQYF	TRBJ2-7	-	-	TRBV5-1
TGTGCCAGCAGCCCACAAGGGACAGGGGGTTTTCGCAATCAGCCCCAGCATTTT	CASSPQGTGGFRNQPQHF	TRBJ1-5	TRBD1	once	TRBV7-2
TGTGCCAGTACCAGGACTAGCGGGGGGATCAGCCAGTACAATGAGCAGTTCTTC	CASTRTSGGISQYNEQFF	TRBJ2-1	TRBD2	-	TRBV19
TGTGCCAGCAGCCTCGTCGTGGGGCGGGAGCAGTACTTC	CASSLVVGREQYF	TRBJ2-7	-	-	TRBV4-2
TGTGCCAGCAGCCCCGACAGGGTGCTCTCCTACGAGCAGTACTTC	CASSPDRVLSYEQYF	TRBJ2-7	TRBD1	-	TRBV7-2
TGTGCCAGGACTAGCGGAGCATACGAGCAGTACTTC	CARTSGAYEQYF	TRBJ2-7	TRBD2	once	TRBV27
TGTGCCACCAGCAGAGCGAGGGTGAACACTGAAGCTTTCTTT	CATSRARVNTEAFF	TRBJ1-1	-	-	TRBV15
TGTGCCAGCAGGGCGGGCTATGCAACTAATGAAAAACTGTTTTTT	CASRAGYATNEKLFF	TRBJ1-4	-	-	TRBV3-1/TRBV3-2
TGTGCCAGCAGTTCCGTAAAGTCTCTCGGGAGCAATCAGCCCCAGCATTTT	CASSSVKSLGSNQPQHF	TRBJ1-5	-	-	TRBV28
TGTGCCAGCAGCGGCCGGGACACTCAAAACACTGAAGCTTTCTTT	CASSGRDTQNTEAFF	TRBJ1-1	-	-	TRBV9
TGTGCCAGCAGCTTACATGCGGGAGGGCCGGAAGATACGCAGTATTTT	CASSLHAGGPEDTQYF	TRBJ2-3	TRBD2	-	TRBV13